The clone carrying this T cell receptor beta chain was counted a single time. This sample was taken from a study of shared clonotypes between healthy human individuals. In replicate PCRs of sorted subsets, roughly 200 ng DNA, tens of thousands of T cell genomes, was used. The protocol was immunoSEQ multiplex PCR, while the TCRdb copy is restricted to in-frame clones and leaves out a portion. The sample comprises 900,000 to 1,200,000 clones, around 78% of which are singletons, and 0.6% to 0.75% rests with the top ten. What was sequenced was memory CD4+ T cells from PBMCs. Subset in this sample: CD45RA-negative fraction. The source of this sequence is a man aged 18 to 30 in good health. Some clones in this sample may be carry-over from other donors' samples.

CDR3 in amino acids: CASSLPQAGQDEQFF. CDR3 DNA sequence: TGTGCCAGCAGTCTCCCCCAAGCGGGGCAAGATGAGCAGTTCTTC. This chain connects TRBV28 to TRBJ2-1, with 7 bases aligning to TRBD2. The CDR3 is 15 residues long. The germline CDR1 and CDR2 sequences are MDHEN and SYDVKM. J lost 8 bases, V lost 5 bases, and 12 bases had no gene match.